Below, 26 T cell receptor beta chains from the same sample are listed, as sequenced in a study of OX40 agonist ivuxolimab in advanced cancers. The protocol was immunoSEQ multiplex PCR, while the TCRdb copy is restricted to in-frame clones and leaves out a portion. The repertoire holds tens of thousands of clones, with less than 95% as singletons. The sample in question was CD4+ or CD8+ T cells sorted from blood, obtained in a trial of the OX40 agonist ivuxolimab. The receptors stem from an adult with an advanced solid tumor such as melanoma, head and neck, liver or kidney cancer.

The chain is built from TRBV5-4 and TRBJ2-1, with 9 bases identical to TRBD2. This CDR3 is 18 amino acids long. Germline CDR1 and CDR2: SGHNT and YYREEE (reference sequence). With 2 bases clipped from V and 9 bases from J, the junction kept 18 bases outside the gene matches. The CDR3 sequence: CASSFGGGAKGSDFEQFF. CDR3 coding DNA: TGTGCCAGCAGCTTCGGCGGGGGGGCCAAGGGTAGTGACTTTGAGCAGTTCTTC. Drawing the rest from reference TRBV5-4 and TRBJ2-1, the complete variable domain is ETGVTQSPTHLIKTRGQQVTLRCSSQSGHNTVSWYQQALGQGPQFIFQYYREEENGRGNFPPRFSGLQFPNYSSELNVNALELDDSALYLCASSFGGGAKGSDFEQFFGPGTRLTVL.

CDR3 nucleotide sequence: TGTGCCAGCAGTACTTCACCGAACACTGAAGCTTTCTTT. Translating it yields CASSTSPNTEAFF. The gene calls are TRBV6-1 and TRBJ1-1; the D is unclear. CDR3 length equals 13 residues. Trimming pared 5 bases from V and 1 base from J, leaving 8 bases between. Germline-derived CDR1 and CDR2 are MNHNS and SASEGT.

V usage is TRBV19 and J usage is TRBJ2-4, with 12 nucleotides matching TRBD2. V trimming: 9 bases; J trimming: 16 bases; junction bases outside the gene matches: 10. The CDR3 is 12 amino acids. Germline V gene data show CDR1 as LNHDA and CDR2 as SQIVND (reference sequence). CDR3 loop: CASTGTSGLSYF. The CDR3 bases are TGTGCCAGCACCGGGACTAGCGGGCTTAGCTACTTC.

The rearrangement uses TRBV11-1 and TRBJ2-3, with 10 positions matching TRBD2. V shed 6 bases and J 2 bases; nucleotides not matched to a gene: 5. This CDR3 is 15 amino acids long. The V gene's germline CDR1 is SGHAT and CDR2 FQDESV (reference sequence). CDR3 amino acids: CASSRAGGYTDTQYF. CDR3 DNA: TGTGCCAGCAGTCGAGCGGGGGGGTACACAGATACGCAGTATTTT.

The rearrangement joins TRBV5-6 to TRBJ2-5; D is possibly TRBD1 (5 bases). Judging by the DNA end, TRBJ2-7 fits better; the J call may be wrong. The germline gives CDR1 SGHDT, CDR2 YYEEEE. The CDR3 runs to 13 residues. Here the CDR3 DNA reads TGTGCCAGCAGCTTGGTTCAGGGCGCCGAGCAGTACTTC. Translating gives CASSLVQGAEQYF.

This chain links TRBV6-1 with TRBJ1-2; 10 bases map to TRBD1. The CDR3 is 14 residues long. Germline CDR1 reads MNHNS; CDR2 reads SASEGT. V shed 6 bases, J shed 3 bases, and the junction held 4 bases outside the gene matches. CDR3 coding DNA: TGTGCCAGCAGGACAGGGGGCGCTGACTATGGCTACACCTTC. This sequence encodes CASRTGGADYGYTF.

The chain carries TRBV5-6 and TRBJ1-1, with no clear D. With 4 bases removed from V and 5 bases from J, the gap between germline ends came to 9 bases. The germline CDR1 and CDR2 sequences are SGHDT and YYEEEE. There are 12 residues in the CDR3. This CDR3 reads CASSGRRTEAFF. DNA of the CDR3: TGTGCCAGCAGCGGCCGGCGGACTGAAGCTTTCTTT.

V and J are TRBV5-1 and TRBJ2-3, with TRBD2 matching over 12 bases. CDR1 is SGHRS, CDR2 YFSETQ, per germline. The V gene end was trimmed by 3 bases and the J gene end by 4 bases; junction bases not matched to a gene: 6. The CDR3 is made up of 16 amino acids. The CDR3 DNA sequence: TGCGCCAGCAGCTGGACTAGCGGGGTGCAGGCAGATACGCAGTATTTT. Its translation: CASSWTSGVQADTQYF.

This clone occurred once. The rearrangement links TRBV18 to TRBJ1-1, with a tentative D call TRBD1 (6 bases). This CDR3 contains 13 residues. The germline V and J ends were trimmed by 5 bases and 3 bases, with 10 bases remaining between them. CDR1 and CDR2 from the germline V gene are KGHSH and LQKENI. The DNA for the CDR3 is TGTGCCAGCTCAACCAAGGGGGACACTGAAGCTTTCTTT. It specifies CASSTKGDTEAFF.

The V call is TRBV5-4, the J call TRBJ2-6; D remains unclear. This CDR3 region has 16 residues. Looked up from germline, CDR1 is SGHNT and CDR2 is YYREEE (reference sequence). Trimming pared 0 bases from V and 0 bases from J, leaving 7 bases between. CDR3 sequence (DNA): TGTGCCAGCAGCTTGGGATCTCTCTCTGGGGCCAACGTCCTGACTTTC. It specifies CASSLGSLSGANVLTF.

V is TRBV6-5 and J is TRBJ1-2; unclear D gene. Germline loops: CDR1 MNHEY, CDR2 SVGAGI. The germline V and J ends were trimmed by 6 bases and 2 bases, with 10 bases remaining between them. The CDR3 length is 13 residues. The CDR3 sequence is CASRLDGNYGYTF. The CDR3 DNA reads TGTGCCAGCAGACTCGACGGAAACTATGGCTACACCTTC.

The rearrangement joins TRBV28 to TRBJ2-2; no reliable D call. CDR1 MDHEN and CDR2 SYDVKM come from the germline V gene. V lost 7 bases and J lost 7, with 13 bases in between. This CDR3 has 13 residues. CDR3 residues: CASNLRFLGELFF. Written as DNA, the CDR3 is TGTGCCAGCAATTTGAGGTTTCTCGGGGAGCTGTTTTTT. Using reference TRBV28 and TRBJ2-2 for the parts outside the CDR3, the full variable domain is DVKVTQSSRYLVKRTGEKVFLECVQDMDHENMFWYRQDPGLGLRLIYFSYDVKMKEKGDIPEGYSVSREKKERFSLILESASTNQTSMYLCASNLRFLGELFFGEGSRLTVL.

This rearrangement joins TRBV4-1 to TRBJ1-2, with 7 bases identical to TRBD1. The CDR3 length is 16 residues. Trimming took 2 bases from V and 3 from J; bases not matched to a gene: 9. CDR1 and CDR2 (germline): MGHRA, YSYEKL. The CDR3 sequence: CASSQPPDRADYGYTF. As DNA, the CDR3 is TGCGCCAGCAGCCAACCTCCAGACAGGGCCGACTATGGCTACACCTTC.

The chain is built from TRBV5-1 and TRBJ2-3; 10 nucleotides line up with TRBD1. J lost 1 base, V lost 0 bases, and 2 bases had no gene match. This CDR3 contains 16 residues. Germline lookup yields CDR1 SGHRS and CDR2 YFSETQ. The DNA of the CDR3 is TGCGCCAGCAGCTTGGTAGGACAGGGGGGCACAGATACGCAGTATTTT. It yields the protein CASSLVGQGGTDTQYF.

The chain combines TRBV6-4 with TRBJ2-7, with D maybe TRBD1 (6 bases). The CDR3 loop spans 15 amino acids. From germline, CDR1 is MRHNA and CDR2 SNTAGT. V shed 0 bases and J shed 5 bases, with 14 bases lying between them. The CDR3 DNA sequence: TGTGCCAGCAGTGACTCTCCCAGGGGAATCCACGAGCAGTACTTC. The encoded protein is CASSDSPRGIHEQYF.

The count of this clone is one. The rearrangement uses TRBV5-5 and TRBJ1-5; D is possibly TRBD1 (5 bases). CDR1 and CDR2 from the germline V gene are SGHKS and YYEKEE (reference sequence). This CDR3 has 13 amino acids. Trimming shortened V by 1 base and J by 6 bases, and 8 bases separated the two germline ends. The CDR3 is CASSLLGGQPQHF. In nucleotides, the CDR3 is TGTGCCAGCAGCTTGTTGGGGGGTCAGCCCCAGCATTTT. The variable domain in full, completed from reference TRBV5-5 and TRBJ1-5, reads DAGVTQSPTHLIKTRGQQVTLRCSPISGHKSVSWYQQVLGQGPQFIFQYYEKEERGRGNFPDRFSARQFPNYSSELNVNALLLGDSALYLCASSLLGGQPQHFGDGTRLSIL.

The chain has TRBV5-4 and TRBJ2-3, with 7 bases that match TRBD1. The CDR3 spans 15 residues. CDR1 and CDR2 (germline): SGHNT, YYREEE (reference sequence). Trimming took 4 bases from V and 0 from J; bases not matched to a gene: 5. CDR3 sequence: CASSLRGQSTDTQYF. The DNA of the CDR3 is TGTGCCAGCAGCCTGAGGGGACAGAGCACAGATACGCAGTATTTT.

For the CDR3, the DNA is TGCGCCAGCAGCTTGGCCGGAGGGATTTCGTACAATGAGCAGTTCTTC. It translates to CASSLAGGISYNEQFF. This chain uses TRBV5-1 with TRBJ2-1, with D maybe TRBD2 (6 bases). The V gene lost 0 bases and the J gene lost 4 bases, with 14 bases spanning the gap. Germline V gene sequence: CDR1 SGHRS, CDR2 YFSETQ. The CDR3 runs to 16 residues.

This clone was counted between two and nine times. The chain employs TRBV29-1 and TRBJ2-3; TRBD1 or TRBD2 may be the D gene (6 bases each). Germline V gene sequence: CDR1 SQVTM, CDR2 ANQGSEA. Between the trimmed V and J ends, which lost 4 bases and 1 base, there was a span of 9 bases. The CDR3 is 13 amino acids. In DNA, the CDR3 is TGCAGCGTTGGGGGGGCCGGCACAGATACGCAGTATTTT. It encodes CSVGGAGTDTQYF.

The count of this clone is one. The chain couples TRBV6-1 to TRBJ2-1, with 13 nucleotides matching TRBD2. The germline CDR1 and CDR2 sequences are MNHNS and SASEGT. This CDR3 is built from 18 residues. Germline trimming cut 0 bases from V and 8 bases from J; bases unmatched to any gene: 10. This CDR3 reads CASSEAQRLAGGLDEQFF. The CDR3 DNA follows: TGTGCCAGCAGTGAAGCCCAGAGACTAGCGGGGGGTTTGGATGAGCAGTTCTTC.

This chain uses TRBV7-9 with TRBJ1-6; D possibly corresponds to TRBD1 (6 bases). The CDR3 is 15 residues long. V lost 3 bases to trimming and J lost 5 bases, with 11 bases between them. From germline, CDR1 is SEHNR and CDR2 FQNEAQ (reference sequence). The DNA of the CDR3 is TGTGCCAGCAGCTTCCCGGGACACAATAATTCACCCCTCCACTTT. It translates to CASSFPGHNNSPLHF. Filled out from reference TRBV7-9 and TRBJ1-6, the complete variable domain reads DTGVSQNPRHKITKRGQNVTFRCDPISEHNRLYWYRQTLGQGPEFLTYFQNEAQLEKSRLLSDRFSAERPKGSFSTLEIQRTEQGDSAMYLCASSFPGHNNSPLHFGNGTRLTVT.

The J gene is TRBJ2-2, the V gene TRBV5-8; the D call may be TRBD1 or TRBD2 (5 bases each). Germline V gene sequence: CDR1 SGHTS, CDR2 YDEGEE. This CDR3 contains 18 residues. V lost 4 bases to trimming and J lost 2 bases, with 21 bases between them. CDR3 region: CASSLWDGSRKNTGELFF. In nucleotides, the CDR3 is TGTGCCAGCAGCCTATGGGACGGGTCGCGAAAAAACACCGGGGAGCTGTTTTTT.

A single count supports this clone. The V gene is TRBV6-6, the J gene TRBJ1-2; D remains ambiguous. V shed 2 bases and J shed 4 bases, with 14 bases lying between them. Germline V CDR1 and CDR2: MNHNY, SVGAGI (reference sequence). The CDR3 contains 15 residues. The CDR3 nucleotides are TGTGCCAGCAGTTACCAATCCGACATGCTCTATGGCTACACCTTC. Translating it yields CASSYQSDMLYGYTF.

The chain employs TRBV7-9 and TRBJ2-1; 10 nucleotides line up with TRBD2. With V trimmed by 7 bases and J by 1 base, 13 bases remained unmatched. This CDR3 contains 18 residues. Germline loops: CDR1 SEHNR, CDR2 FQNEAQ (reference sequence). CDR3 DNA: TGTGCCAGCACCGACGTCAGGTCTAGCGGGGGTTCCTACAATGAGCAGTTCTTC. Encoded protein: CASTDVRSSGGSYNEQFF.

The chain combines TRBV7-9 with TRBJ2-3; D ambiguous. Germline CDR1 and CDR2: SEHNR and FQNEAQ (reference sequence). There are 13 residues in the CDR3. Trimming left V 5 bases short and J 0 bases short, with 6 bases between. The CDR3 region has the DNA TGTGCCAGCAGCCCATCCAGCACAGATACGCAGTATTTT. This gives the protein CASSPSSTDTQYF. Full variable domain (remainder filled in from reference TRBV7-9 and TRBJ2-3): DTGVSQNPRHKITKRGQNVTFRCDPISEHNRLYWYRQTLGQGPEFLTYFQNEAQLEKSRLLSDRFSAERPKGSFSTLEIQRTEQGDSAMYLCASSPSSTDTQYFGPGTRLTVL.

V is TRBV19 and J is TRBJ2-2; tentatively, D is TRBD1 (5 bases). This CDR3 region has 13 residues. Trimming took 6 bases from V and 3 from J, leaving 8 bases between them. Per the germline V gene, CDR1 is LNHDA and CDR2 is SQIVND (reference sequence). CDR3 region: CASRMTDTGELFF. CDR3 coding DNA: TGTGCCAGTAGGATGACAGACACCGGGGAGCTGTTTTTT.